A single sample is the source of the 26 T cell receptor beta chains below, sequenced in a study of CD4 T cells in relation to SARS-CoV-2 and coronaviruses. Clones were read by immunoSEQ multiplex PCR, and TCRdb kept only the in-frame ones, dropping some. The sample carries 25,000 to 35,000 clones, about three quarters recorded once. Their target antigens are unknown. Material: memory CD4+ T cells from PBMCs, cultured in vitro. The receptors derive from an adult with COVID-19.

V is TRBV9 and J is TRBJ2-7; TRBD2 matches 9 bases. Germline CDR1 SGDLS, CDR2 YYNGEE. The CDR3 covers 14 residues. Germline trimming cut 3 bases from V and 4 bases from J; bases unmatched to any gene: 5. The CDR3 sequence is CASSGSGSGYEQYF. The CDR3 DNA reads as TGTGCCAGCAGCGGTAGCGGGAGTGGGTACGAGCAGTACTTC.

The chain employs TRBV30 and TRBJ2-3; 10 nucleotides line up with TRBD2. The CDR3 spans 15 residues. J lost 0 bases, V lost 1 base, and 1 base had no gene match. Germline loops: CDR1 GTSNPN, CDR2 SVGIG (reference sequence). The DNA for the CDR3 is TGTGCCTGGAGTGGGACTAGCGGTAGCACAGATACGCAGTATTTT. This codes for CAWSGTSGSTDTQYF.

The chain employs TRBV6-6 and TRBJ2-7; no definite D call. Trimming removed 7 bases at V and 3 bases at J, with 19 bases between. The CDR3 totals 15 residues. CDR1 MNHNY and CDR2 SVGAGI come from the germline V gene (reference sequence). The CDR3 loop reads CASISIGSNRYEQYF. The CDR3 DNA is TGTGCCAGCATTTCAATCGGGTCAAACCGCTACGAGCAGTACTTC.

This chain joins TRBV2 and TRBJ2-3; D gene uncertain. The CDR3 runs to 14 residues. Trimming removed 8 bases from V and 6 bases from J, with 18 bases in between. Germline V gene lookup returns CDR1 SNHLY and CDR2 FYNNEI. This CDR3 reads CASVERVVPDTQYF. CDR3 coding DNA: TGTGCCAGCGTCGAAAGGGTGGTGCCGGATACGCAGTATTTT.

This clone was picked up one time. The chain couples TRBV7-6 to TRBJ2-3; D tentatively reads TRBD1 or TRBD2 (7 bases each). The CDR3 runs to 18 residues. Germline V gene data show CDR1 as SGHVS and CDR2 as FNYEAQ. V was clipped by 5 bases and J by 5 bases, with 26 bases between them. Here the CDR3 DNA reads TGTGCCAGCAGCCCAATTAGGGGGCTAGCGGACGTCTTAGATACGCAGTATTTT. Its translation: CASSPIRGLADVLDTQYF. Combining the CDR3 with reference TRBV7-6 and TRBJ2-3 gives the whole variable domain GAGVSQSPRYKVTKRGQDVALRCDPISGHVSLYWYRQALGQGPEFLTYFNYEAQQDKSGLPNDRFSAERPEGSISTLTIQRTEQRDSAMYRCASSPIRGLADVLDTQYFGPGTRLTVL.

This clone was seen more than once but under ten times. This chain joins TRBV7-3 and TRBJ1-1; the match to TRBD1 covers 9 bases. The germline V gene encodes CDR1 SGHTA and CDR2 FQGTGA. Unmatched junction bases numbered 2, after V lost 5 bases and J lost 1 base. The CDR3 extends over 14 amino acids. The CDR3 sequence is CASSVTGGNTEAFF. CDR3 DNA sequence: TGTGCCAGCAGCGTGACAGGGGGGAACACTGAAGCTTTCTTT.

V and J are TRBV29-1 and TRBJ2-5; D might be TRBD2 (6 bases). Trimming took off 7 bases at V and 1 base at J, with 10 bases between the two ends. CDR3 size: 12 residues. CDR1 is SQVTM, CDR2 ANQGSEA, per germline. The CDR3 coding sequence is TGCAGCGCCGGGAGCGGCCAAGAGACCCAGTACTTC. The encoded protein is CSAGSGQETQYF.

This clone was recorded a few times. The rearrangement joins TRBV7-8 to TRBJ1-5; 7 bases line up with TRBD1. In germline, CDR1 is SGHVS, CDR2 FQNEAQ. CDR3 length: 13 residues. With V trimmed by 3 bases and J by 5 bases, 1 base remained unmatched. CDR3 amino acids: CASSFQGDQPQHF. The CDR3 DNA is TGTGCCAGCAGCTTTCAGGGGGATCAGCCCCAGCATTTT.

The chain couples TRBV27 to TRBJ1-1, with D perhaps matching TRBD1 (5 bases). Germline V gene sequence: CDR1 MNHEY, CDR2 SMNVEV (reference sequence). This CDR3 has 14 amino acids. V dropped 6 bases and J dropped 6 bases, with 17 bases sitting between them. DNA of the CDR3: TGTGCCAGCAGACCTCGGGCAGGGTACGCTGAAGCTTTCTTT. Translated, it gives CASRPRAGYAEAFF.

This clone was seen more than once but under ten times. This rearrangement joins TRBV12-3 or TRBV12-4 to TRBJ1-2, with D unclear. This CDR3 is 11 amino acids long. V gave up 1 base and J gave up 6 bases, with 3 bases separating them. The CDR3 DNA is TGTGCCAGCAGTTTAGGGGATGGCTACACCTTC. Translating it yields CASSLGDGYTF.

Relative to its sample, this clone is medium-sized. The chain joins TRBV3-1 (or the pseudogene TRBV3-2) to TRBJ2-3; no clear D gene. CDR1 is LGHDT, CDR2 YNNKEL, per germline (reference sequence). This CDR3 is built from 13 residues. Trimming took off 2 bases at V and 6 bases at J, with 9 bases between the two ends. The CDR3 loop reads CASSQNLIDTQYF. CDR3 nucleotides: TGTGCCAGCAGCCAAAACCTGATCGATACGCAGTATTTT.

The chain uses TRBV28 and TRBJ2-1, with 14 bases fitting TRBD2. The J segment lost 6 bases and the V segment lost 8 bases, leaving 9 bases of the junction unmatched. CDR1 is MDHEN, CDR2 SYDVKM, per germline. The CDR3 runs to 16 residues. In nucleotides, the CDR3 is TGTGCCAGCGACTACCTGGGACTAGCGGGAGTCAATGAGCAGTTCTTC. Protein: CASDYLGLAGVNEQFF.

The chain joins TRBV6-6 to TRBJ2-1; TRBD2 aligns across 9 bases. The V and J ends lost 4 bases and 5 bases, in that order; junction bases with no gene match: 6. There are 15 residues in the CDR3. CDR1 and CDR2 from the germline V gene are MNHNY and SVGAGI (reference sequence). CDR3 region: CASSSATSGNNEQFF. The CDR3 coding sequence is TGTGCCAGCAGTTCGGCGACTAGCGGTAACAATGAGCAGTTCTTC.

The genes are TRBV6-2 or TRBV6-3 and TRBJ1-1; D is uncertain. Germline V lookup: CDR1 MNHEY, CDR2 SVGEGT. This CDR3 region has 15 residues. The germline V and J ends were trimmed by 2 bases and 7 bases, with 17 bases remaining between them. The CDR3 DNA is TGTGCCAGCAGTTACCCCCCCGCGGAGAGAATTGAAGCTTTCTTT. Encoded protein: CASSYPPAERIEAFF.

In nucleotides, the CDR3 is TGCGCCAGCAGCCCCCTTAGCGGCACCGGGGAGCTGTTTTTT. It yields the protein CASSPLSGTGELFF. The chain links TRBV5-1 to TRBJ2-2, with a possible D match to TRBD2 (6 bases). The V end lost 4 bases, the J end lost 4 bases, and 11 bases lay between the germline ends. The CDR3 loop spans 14 amino acids. Per the germline V gene, CDR1 is SGHRS and CDR2 is YFSETQ.

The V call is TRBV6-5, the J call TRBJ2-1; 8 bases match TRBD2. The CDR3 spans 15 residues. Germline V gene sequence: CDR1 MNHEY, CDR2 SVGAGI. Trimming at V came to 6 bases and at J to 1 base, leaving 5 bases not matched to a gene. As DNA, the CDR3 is TGTGCCAGCAGCTTAGCGGGGCTTTCCTACAATGAGCAGTTCTTC. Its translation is CASSLAGLSYNEQFF.

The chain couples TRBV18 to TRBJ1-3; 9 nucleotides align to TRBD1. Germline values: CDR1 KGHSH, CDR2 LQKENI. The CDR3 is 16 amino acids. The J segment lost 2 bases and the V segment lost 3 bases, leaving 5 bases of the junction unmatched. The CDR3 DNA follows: TGTGCCAGCTCACCGGACAGGGGCGCCGCTGGAAACACCATATATTTT. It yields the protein CASSPDRGAAGNTIYF.

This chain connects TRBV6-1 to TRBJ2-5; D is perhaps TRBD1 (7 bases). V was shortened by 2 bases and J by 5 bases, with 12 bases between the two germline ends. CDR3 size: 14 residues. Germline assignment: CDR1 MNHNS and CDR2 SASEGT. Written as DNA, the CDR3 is TGTGCCAGCAGTGAACTCCAGGGGGGCGAGACCCAGTACTTC. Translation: CASSELQGGETQYF.

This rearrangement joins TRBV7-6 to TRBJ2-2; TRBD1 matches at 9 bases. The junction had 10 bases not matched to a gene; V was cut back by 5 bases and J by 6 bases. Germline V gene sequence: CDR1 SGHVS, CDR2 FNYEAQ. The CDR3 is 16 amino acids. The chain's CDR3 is CASSKAGTGWAGELFF. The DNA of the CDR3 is TGTGCCAGCAGCAAAGCCGGGACAGGGTGGGCCGGGGAGCTGTTTTTT.

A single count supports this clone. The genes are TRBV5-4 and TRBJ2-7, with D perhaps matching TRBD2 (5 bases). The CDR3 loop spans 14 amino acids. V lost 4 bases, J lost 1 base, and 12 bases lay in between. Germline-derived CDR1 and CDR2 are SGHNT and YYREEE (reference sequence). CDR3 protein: CASSLSGNSYEQYF. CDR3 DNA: TGTGCCAGCAGCCTAAGCGGTAATTCCTACGAGCAGTACTTC.

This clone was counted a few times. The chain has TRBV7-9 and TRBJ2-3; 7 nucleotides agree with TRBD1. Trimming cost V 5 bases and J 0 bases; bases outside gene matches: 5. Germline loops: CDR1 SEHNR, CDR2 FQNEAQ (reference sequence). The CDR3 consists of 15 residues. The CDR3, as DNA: TGTGCCAGCAGCCCGGGGACAGCTAGCACAGATACGCAGTATTTT. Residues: CASSPGTASTDTQYF. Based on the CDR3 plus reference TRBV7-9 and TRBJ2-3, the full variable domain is DTGVSQNPRHKITKRGQNVTFRCDPISEHNRLYWYRQTLGQGPEFLTYFQNEAQLEKSRLLSDRFSAERPKGSFSTLEIQRTEQGDSAMYLCASSPGTASTDTQYFGPGTRLTVL.

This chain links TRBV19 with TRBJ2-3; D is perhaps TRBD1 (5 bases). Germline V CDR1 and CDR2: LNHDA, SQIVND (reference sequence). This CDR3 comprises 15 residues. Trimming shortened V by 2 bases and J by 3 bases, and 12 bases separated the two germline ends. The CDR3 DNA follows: TGTGCCAGTAGTATACGCAGGGCTAGAACAGATACGCAGTATTTT. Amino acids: CASSIRRARTDTQYF.

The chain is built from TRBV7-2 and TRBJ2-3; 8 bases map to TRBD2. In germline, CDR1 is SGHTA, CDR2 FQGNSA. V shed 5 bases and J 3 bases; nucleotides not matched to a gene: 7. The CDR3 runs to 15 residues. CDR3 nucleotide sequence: TGTGCCAGCAGCACAGCTAGCGGGCGGACAGATACGCAGTATTTT. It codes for CASSTASGRTDTQYF. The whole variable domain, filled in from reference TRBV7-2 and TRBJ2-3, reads GAGVSQSPSNKVTEKGKDVELRCDPISGHTALYWYRQSLGQGLEFLIYFQGNSAPDKSGLPSDRFSAERTGGSVSTLTIQRTQQEDSAVYLCASSTASGRTDTQYFGPGTRLTVL.

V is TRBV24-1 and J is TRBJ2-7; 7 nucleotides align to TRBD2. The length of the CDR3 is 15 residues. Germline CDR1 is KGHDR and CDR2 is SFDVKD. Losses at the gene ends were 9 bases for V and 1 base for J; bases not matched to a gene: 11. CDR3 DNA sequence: TGTGCCACCTATTCGACTAGCCCCTCTTCCTACGAGCAGTACTTC. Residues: CATYSTSPSSYEQYF.

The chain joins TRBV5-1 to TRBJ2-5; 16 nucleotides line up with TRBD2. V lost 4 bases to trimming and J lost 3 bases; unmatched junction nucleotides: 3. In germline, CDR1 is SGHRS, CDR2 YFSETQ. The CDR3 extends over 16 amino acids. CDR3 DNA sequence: TGCGCCAGCAGCCCGGGACTAGCGGGAGGGGAAGAGACCCAGTACTTC. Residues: CASSPGLAGGEETQYF.

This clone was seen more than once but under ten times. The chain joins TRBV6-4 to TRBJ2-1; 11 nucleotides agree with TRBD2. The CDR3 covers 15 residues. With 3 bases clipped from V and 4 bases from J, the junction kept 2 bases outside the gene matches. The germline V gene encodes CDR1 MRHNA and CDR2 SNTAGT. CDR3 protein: CASSEIAGGYNEQFF. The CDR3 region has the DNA TGTGCCAGCAGTGAAATAGCGGGAGGGTACAATGAGCAGTTCTTC.